The 27 T cell receptor beta chains in this list originate from one sample, sequenced in a study of cytomegalovirus exposure and HLA in healthy donors. This PCR relied on a set of 60 Vbeta primers and 13 Jbeta primers. Produced via immunoSEQ multiplex PCR; TCRdb's table is partial and in-frame only. The sample holds over 100,000 clones; 55% to 80% are singletons and the top ten take roughly 2.2%. Sequencing was performed on PBMCs. Receptor source: a woman between 25 and 40 years old in good health and CMV-seronegative.

This chain links TRBV4-1 with TRBJ1-2; tentative D call: TRBD1 (5 bases). CDR1 is MGHRA, CDR2 YSYEKL, per germline. Trimming shortened V by 5 bases and J by 2 bases, and 9 bases separated the two germline ends. The CDR3 loop spans 13 amino acids. Here the CDR3 DNA reads TGCGCCAGCAGCGAGCGGGACAACTATGGCTACACCTTC. As protein: CASSERDNYGYTF.

The chain joins TRBV19 to TRBJ1-5; 9 bases fit TRBD1. This CDR3 has 14 amino acids. Germline values: CDR1 LNHDA, CDR2 SQIVND (reference sequence). With V trimmed by 10 bases and J by 6 bases, 10 bases remained unmatched. The CDR3 DNA is TGTGCCACCAGTTGGACAGGGGAGACTCAGCCCCAGCATTTT. Amino acid sequence: CATSWTGETQPQHF.

This chain links TRBV28 with TRBJ2-7; 13 nucleotides agree with TRBD2. The CDR3 has 16 amino acids. Germline lookup yields CDR1 MDHEN and CDR2 SYDVKM. Trimming removed 5 bases from V and 3 bases from J; junction bases left unmatched: 7. DNA of the CDR3: TGTGCCAGCAGTCGGACAGGACTAGCGGGAGTCTACGAGCAGTACTTC. Translation gives CASSRTGLAGVYEQYF.

The V call is TRBV6-4, the J call TRBJ2-1; 7 nucleotides agree with TRBD2. Germline lookup yields CDR1 MRHNA and CDR2 SNTAGT. J gave up 0 bases and V 6 bases, and 8 bases lay outside the gene matches. The CDR3 is made up of 16 amino acids. Here the CDR3 DNA reads TGTGCCAGCAGCGATACTAGCGTAAGCTCCTACAATGAGCAGTTCTTC. Amino acids: CASSDTSVSSYNEQFF.

This sequence joins TRBV10-3 and TRBJ2-5, with 7 bases identical to TRBD1. Germline CDR1 and CDR2: ENHRY and SYGVKD. CDR3 length: 14 amino acids. J was trimmed by 5 bases and V by 4 bases; bases with no gene match: 7. Here the CDR3 reads CAISVGTAEETQYF. CDR3 nucleotide sequence: TGTGCCATCAGTGTTGGGACAGCGGAGGAGACCCAGTACTTC.

The rearrangement uses TRBV28 and TRBJ2-5; perhaps TRBD1 as D (6 bases). This CDR3 comprises 15 residues. CDR1 is MDHEN, CDR2 SYDVKM, per germline. With 9 bases removed from V and 2 bases from J, the gap between germline ends came to 19 bases. CDR3 region: CASLAHLQGQETQYF. CDR3 sequence (DNA): TGTGCCAGTCTGGCCCATCTACAGGGTCAAGAGACCCAGTACTTC.

Here the CDR3 reads CASSVSRTSGRETQYF. The CDR3 DNA follows: TGTGCCAGCAGCGTATCCCGGACTAGCGGGAGAGAGACCCAGTACTTC. V usage is TRBV9 and J usage is TRBJ2-5; TRBD2 agrees at 13 bases. CDR3 length: 16 residues. V dropped 1 base and J dropped 4; count of bases not matched to a gene: 4. From germline, CDR1 is SGDLS and CDR2 YYNGEE.

The chain carries TRBV27 and TRBJ2-7; 12 nucleotides align to TRBD1. V lost 3 bases and J lost 4; bases outside the gene matches: 7. The CDR3 contains 16 residues. CDR1 is MNHEY, CDR2 SMNVEV, per germline (reference sequence). The CDR3 sequence is CASSLSGTGGLYEQYF. The CDR3 region has the DNA TGTGCCAGCAGTTTGTCAGGGACAGGGGGCTTATACGAGCAGTACTTC.

This chain uses TRBV4-3 with TRBJ1-6, with TRBD1 identical over 7 bases. CDR3 size: 16 residues. J lost 9 bases, V lost 4 bases, and 12 bases had no gene match. Germline CDR1 LGHNA, CDR2 YSLEER. CDR3 amino acids: CASSLNPTGSVSPLHF. The CDR3 DNA is TGCGCCAGCAGCCTAAATCCGACAGGGAGTGTTTCACCCCTCCACTTT.

The chain uses TRBV5-1 and TRBJ2-2, with 8 nucleotides matching TRBD2. The V segment lost 4 bases and the J segment 4 bases; nucleotides outside the gene matches: 15. The V gene's germline CDR1 is SGHRS and CDR2 YFSETQ. The CDR3 totals 18 residues. This CDR3 reads CASSARLVASGPTGELFF. The CDR3 DNA sequence: TGCGCCAGCAGCGCCCGTTTGGTGGCTAGCGGGCCCACCGGGGAGCTGTTTTTT. Filled out from reference TRBV5-1 and TRBJ2-2, the complete variable domain reads KAGVTQTPRYLIKTRGQQVTLSCSPISGHRSVSWYQQTPGQGLQFLFEYFSETQRNKGNFPGRFSGRQFSNSRSEMNVSTLELGDSALYLCASSARLVASGPTGELFFGEGSRLTVL.

This chain connects TRBV29-1 to TRBJ1-2; D is ambiguous. The CDR3 has 14 amino acids. V was trimmed by 3 bases and J by 8 bases, leaving 19 bases between them. CDR1 is SQVTM, CDR2 ANQGSEA, per germline. The DNA of the CDR3 is TGCAGCGTTGATGATCCAGGCTTTCTATGGGGCTACACCTTC. Its translation: CSVDDPGFLWGYTF.

This rearrangement joins TRBV15 to TRBJ2-2, with D tentatively TRBD1 (5 bases). The V and J ends lost 1 base and 5 bases respectively, with 8 bases between them. The CDR3 spans 14 residues. Germline CDR1 LNHNV, CDR2 YYDKDF (reference sequence). The DNA of the CDR3 is TGTGCCACCAGCAGAGGACAGATTACCGGGGAGCTGTTTTTT. Its translation is CATSRGQITGELFF.

The chain carries TRBV28 and TRBJ1-6; TRBD1 aligns across 8 bases. This CDR3 has 16 residues. The V and J ends lost 6 bases and 9 bases, in that order; junction bases with no gene match: 13. Looked up from germline, CDR1 is MDHEN and CDR2 is SYDVKM. The DNA of the CDR3 is TGTGCCAGCAGCCCTATGAGGGGGACAGGTGTTTCACCCCTCCACTTT. Translated: CASSPMRGTGVSPLHF.

This chain joins TRBV7-2 and TRBJ2-3, with 8 bases identical to TRBD2. V was pared by 1 base and J by 2 bases, with 5 bases of the junction left unmatched. The CDR3 consists of 16 residues. Germline V gene data show CDR1 as SGHTA and CDR2 as FQGNSA. The CDR3 sequence: CASSLVVTSVTDTQYF. CDR3 DNA: TGTGCCAGCAGCTTAGTGGTGACTAGCGTCACAGATACGCAGTATTTT.

The V gene is TRBV9, the J gene TRBJ1-2; TRBD1 matches at 7 bases. The CDR3 runs to 15 residues. After removal of 4 bases from V and 4 bases from J, the junction contained 10 bases not matched to a gene. Per the germline V gene, CDR1 is SGDLS and CDR2 is YYNGEE. The CDR3 nucleotides read TGTGCCAGCAGCCCACCGTCCGGGACAGCCTATGGCTACACCTTC. Translation: CASSPPSGTAYGYTF.

The rearrangement uses TRBV4-3 and TRBJ1-5, with D possibly matching TRBD1 (6 bases). Germline CDR1 and CDR2: LGHNA and YSLEER. V lost 3 bases to trimming and J lost 0 bases, with 9 bases between them. The CDR3 covers 15 residues. CDR3 loop: CASSQGHYSNQPQHF. CDR3 bases: TGCGCCAGCAGCCAGGGACATTATAGCAATCAGCCCCAGCATTTT.

The count of this clone is one. The J gene is TRBJ2-7, the V gene TRBV15; the D gene is possibly TRBD2 (6 bases). The length of the CDR3 is 15 residues. The V end lost 6 bases, the J end lost 0 bases, and 15 bases lay between the germline ends. Germline V gene sequence: CDR1 LNHNV, CDR2 YYDKDF (reference sequence). The CDR3 is CATRPNPGSSYEQYF. The DNA for the CDR3 is TGTGCCACCAGACCAAACCCCGGGAGCTCCTACGAGCAGTACTTC.

The gene calls are TRBV6-5 and TRBJ2-1, with 7 bases matching TRBD2. Germline CDR1 is MNHEY and CDR2 is SVGAGI. This CDR3 contains 15 residues. V was pared by 6 bases and J by 2 bases, with 7 bases of the junction left unmatched. In nucleotides, the CDR3 is TGTGCCAGCAGGCCTCTAGCGGAGACCTACAATGAGCAGTTCTTC. This sequence encodes CASRPLAETYNEQFF.

This CDR3 reads CASFGTGGYEQYF. CDR3 sequence (DNA): TGCGCCAGCTTCGGGACAGGGGGCTACGAGCAGTACTTC. The chain is built from TRBV23-1 and TRBJ2-7; 11 positions agree with TRBD1. TRBV23-1 qualifies as an ORF whose function is uncertain. V lost 8 bases and J lost 3; bases outside the gene matches: 3. The CDR3 totals 13 residues.

This chain's CDR3 is CASSLGGGVNTEAFF. The CDR3 DNA sequence: TGTGCCAGCAGTTTAGGCGGGGGCGTGAACACTGAAGCTTTCTTT. The chain recombines TRBV28 with TRBJ1-1, with a tentative D call TRBD1 (6 bases). The CDR3 has 15 residues. Germline CDR1 reads MDHEN; CDR2 reads SYDVKM. Trimming left V 2 bases short and J 0 bases short, with 10 bases between.

This clone showed up just a few times. This sequence joins TRBV7-6 and TRBJ2-1; 10 bases line up with TRBD2. Germline CDR1 SGHVS, CDR2 FNYEAQ. V shed 3 bases and J 4 bases; nucleotides not matched to a gene: 15. The CDR3 has 19 amino acids. The CDR3, as DNA: TGTGCCAGCAGCTTGGTACAGCGGGAGGGTCCTCTGGGGTACAATGAGCAGTTCTTC. Amino acid sequence: CASSLVQREGPLGYNEQFF.

The chain recombines TRBV28 with TRBJ2-7, with TRBD1 identical over 10 bases. The CDR3 has 15 amino acids. V trimming: 6 bases; J trimming: 2 bases; junction bases outside the gene matches: 7. Germline V gene lookup returns CDR1 MDHEN and CDR2 SYDVKM. CDR3 sequence: CASRDTGQGTYEQYF. In DNA, the CDR3 is TGTGCCAGCAGAGACACGGGACAGGGGACCTACGAGCAGTACTTC. The variable domain in full, with the rest retrieved from reference TRBV28 and TRBJ2-7, is DVKVTQSSRYLVKRTGEKVFLECVQDMDHENMFWYRQDPGLGLRLIYFSYDVKMKEKGDIPEGYSVSREKKERFSLILESASTNQTSMYLCASRDTGQGTYEQYFGPGTRLTVT.

The CDR3 spells CASSQDLLGSGRAGTDTQYF. For the CDR3, the DNA is TGCGCCAGCAGCCAAGATCTCCTTGGTAGCGGGAGGGCCGGCACAGATACGCAGTATTTT. The rearrangement joins TRBV4-3 to TRBJ2-3; 11 nucleotides match TRBD2. V was pared by 0 bases and J by 1 base, with 12 bases of the junction left unmatched. Germline V gene sequence: CDR1 LGHNA, CDR2 YSLEER. This CDR3 has 20 amino acids.

The chain uses TRBV14 and TRBJ2-3; weak D call: TRBD2 (5 bases). Germline loops: CDR1 SGHDN, CDR2 FVKESK. This CDR3 has 14 amino acids. Trimming pared 4 bases from V and 5 bases from J, leaving 13 bases between. The CDR3 spells CASSPAGVVDTQYF. The CDR3 DNA follows: TGTGCCAGCAGCCCCGCCGGGGTGGTAGATACGCAGTATTTT.

The chain uses TRBV28 and TRBJ2-3, with no clear D. V lost 4 bases to trimming and J lost 2 bases, with 22 bases between them. The CDR3 is made up of 18 amino acids. Germline lookup yields CDR1 MDHEN and CDR2 SYDVKM. CDR3 protein: CASSSTVSAPSFTDTQYF. In DNA, the CDR3 is TGTGCCAGCAGTTCAACAGTCTCTGCTCCTTCCTTCACAGATACGCAGTATTTT.

This chain links TRBV14 with TRBJ2-6, with D unresolved. Germline V gene sequence: CDR1 SGHDN, CDR2 FVKESK. V was pared by 3 bases and J by 0 bases, with 3 bases between. The length of the CDR3 is 14 residues. CDR3 nucleotide sequence: TGTGCCAGCAGCCACTCCTCTGGGGCCAACGTCCTGACTTTC. Its translation: CASSHSSGANVLTF.

This clone has just a few counts. The chain links TRBV4-2 to TRBJ2-1; 14 nucleotides match TRBD2. The trim removed 0 bases at V and 5 bases at J, leaving 6 bases unmatched. CDR3 length equals 18 residues. Germline lookup yields CDR1 LGHNA and CDR2 YNFKEQ. The CDR3 is CASSQDGTSGSLNNEQFF. DNA of the CDR3: TGTGCCAGCAGCCAAGATGGGACTAGCGGGAGTTTGAACAATGAGCAGTTCTTC.